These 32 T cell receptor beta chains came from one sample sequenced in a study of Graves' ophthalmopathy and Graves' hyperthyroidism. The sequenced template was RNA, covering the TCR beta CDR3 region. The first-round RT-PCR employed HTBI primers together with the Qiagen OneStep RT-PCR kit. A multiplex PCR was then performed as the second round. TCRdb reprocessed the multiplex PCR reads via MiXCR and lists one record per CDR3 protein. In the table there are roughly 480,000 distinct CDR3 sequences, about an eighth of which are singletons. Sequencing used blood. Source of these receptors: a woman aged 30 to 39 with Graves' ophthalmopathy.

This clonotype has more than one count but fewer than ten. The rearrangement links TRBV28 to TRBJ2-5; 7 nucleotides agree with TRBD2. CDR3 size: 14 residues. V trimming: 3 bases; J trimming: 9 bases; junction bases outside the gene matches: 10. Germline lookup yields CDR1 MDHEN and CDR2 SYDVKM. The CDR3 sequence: CASSLSGAPQAQYF. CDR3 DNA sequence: TGTGCCAGCAGTTTGAGCGGGGCCCCCCAAGCCCAGTACTTC. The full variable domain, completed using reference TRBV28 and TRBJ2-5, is DVKVTQSSRYLVKRTGEKVFLECVQDMDHENMFWYRQDPGLGLRLIYFSYDVKMKEKGDIPEGYSVSREKKERFSLILESASTNQTSMYLCASSLSGAPQAQYFGPGTRLLVL.

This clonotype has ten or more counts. CDR3 sequence reads: CATTGGIYEQYF. CDR3 DNA sequence: TGTGCCACTACGGGAGGGATCTACGAGCAGTACTTC. The rearrangement uses TRBV2 and TRBJ2-7; TRBD2 aligns across 8 bases. The CDR3 totals 12 residues. Per germline, CDR1 SNHLY and CDR2 FYNNEI. V was pared by 10 bases and J by 3 bases, with 5 bases of the junction left unmatched.

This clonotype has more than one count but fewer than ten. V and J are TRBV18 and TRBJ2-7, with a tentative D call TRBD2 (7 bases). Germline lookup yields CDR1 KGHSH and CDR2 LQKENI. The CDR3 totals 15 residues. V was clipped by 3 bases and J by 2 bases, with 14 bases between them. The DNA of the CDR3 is TGTGCCAGCTCACCCAACAGGGCGGGGGCCTACGAGCAGTACTTC. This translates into CASSPNRAGAYEQYF.

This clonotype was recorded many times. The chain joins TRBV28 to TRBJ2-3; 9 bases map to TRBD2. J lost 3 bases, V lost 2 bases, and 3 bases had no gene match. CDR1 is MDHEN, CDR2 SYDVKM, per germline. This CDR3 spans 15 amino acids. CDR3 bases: TGTGCCAGCAGTTTAGCGGGGGGGCTGACAGATACGCAGTATTTT. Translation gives CASSLAGGLTDTQYF. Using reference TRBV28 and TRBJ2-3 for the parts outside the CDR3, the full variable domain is DVKVTQSSRYLVKRTGEKVFLECVQDMDHENMFWYRQDPGLGLRLIYFSYDVKMKEKGDIPEGYSVSREKKERFSLILESASTNQTSMYLCASSLAGGLTDTQYFGPGTRLTVL.

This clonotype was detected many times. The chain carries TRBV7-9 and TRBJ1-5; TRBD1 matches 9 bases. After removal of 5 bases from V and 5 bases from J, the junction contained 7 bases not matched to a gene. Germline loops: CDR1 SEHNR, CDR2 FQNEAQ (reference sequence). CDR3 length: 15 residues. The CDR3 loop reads CASSVGTGNDQPQHF. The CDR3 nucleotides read TGTGCCAGCAGCGTTGGGACAGGGAACGATCAGCCCCAGCATTTT.

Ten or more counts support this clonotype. As DNA, the CDR3 is TGTGCCAGCAGCTCGCTCCGGGAAGACGCATACGAGCAGTACTTC. Its protein is CASSSLREDAYEQYF. The rearrangement uses TRBV11-2 and TRBJ2-7; D possibly corresponds to TRBD2 (5 bases). The V end was cut by 4 bases, the J end by 4 bases, with 17 bases between. Germline V gene lookup returns CDR1 SGHAT and CDR2 FQNNGV. The length of the CDR3 is 15 residues.

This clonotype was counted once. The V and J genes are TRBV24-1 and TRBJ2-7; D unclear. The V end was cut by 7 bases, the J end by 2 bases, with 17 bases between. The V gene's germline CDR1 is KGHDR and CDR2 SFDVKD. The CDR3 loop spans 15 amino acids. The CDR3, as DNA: TGTGCCACCAGGCCCCGCGGAATGAAACCCTACGAGCAGTACTTC. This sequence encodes CATRPRGMKPYEQYF.

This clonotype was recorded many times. CDR3 loop: CASSLGGGANQPQHF. The CDR3 nucleotides are TGTGCCAGCAGTCTAGGGGGGGGGGCCAATCAGCCCCAGCATTTT. V gene TRBV7-2 combines with J gene TRBJ1-5, with a tentative D call TRBD1 (6 bases). The CDR3 consists of 15 residues. Trimming pared 6 bases from V and 3 bases from J, leaving 15 bases between. Germline CDR1 reads SGHTA; CDR2 reads FQGNSA.

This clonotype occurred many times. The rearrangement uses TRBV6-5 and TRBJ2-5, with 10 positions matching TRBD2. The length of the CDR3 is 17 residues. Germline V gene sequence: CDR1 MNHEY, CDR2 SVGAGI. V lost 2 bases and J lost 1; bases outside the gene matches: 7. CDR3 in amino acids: CASSYMITSGAQETQYF. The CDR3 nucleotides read TGTGCCAGCAGTTACATGATAACTAGCGGGGCCCAAGAGACCCAGTACTTC.

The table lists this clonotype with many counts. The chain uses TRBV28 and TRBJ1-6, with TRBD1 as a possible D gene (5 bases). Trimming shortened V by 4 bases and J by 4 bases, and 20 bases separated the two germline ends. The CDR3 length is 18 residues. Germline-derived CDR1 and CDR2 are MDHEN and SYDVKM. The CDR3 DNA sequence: TGTGCCAGCAGTTCTCCCAGGAGGGGACCGCCATATAATTCACCCCTCCACTTT. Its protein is CASSSPRRGPPYNSPLHF.

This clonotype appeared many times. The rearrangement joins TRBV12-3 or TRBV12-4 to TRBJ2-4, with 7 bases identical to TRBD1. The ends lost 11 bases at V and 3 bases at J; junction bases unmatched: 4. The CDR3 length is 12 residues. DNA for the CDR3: TGTGCCTGCCGGACAGGCAAAAACATTCAGTACTTC. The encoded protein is CACRTGKNIQYF.

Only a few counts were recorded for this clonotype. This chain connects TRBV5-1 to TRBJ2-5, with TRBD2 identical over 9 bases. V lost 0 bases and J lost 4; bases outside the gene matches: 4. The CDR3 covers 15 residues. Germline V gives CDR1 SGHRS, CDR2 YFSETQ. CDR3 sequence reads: CASSLAGLARETQYF. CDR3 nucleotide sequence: TGCGCCAGCAGCTTGGCGGGACTAGCTCGAGAGACCCAGTACTTC.

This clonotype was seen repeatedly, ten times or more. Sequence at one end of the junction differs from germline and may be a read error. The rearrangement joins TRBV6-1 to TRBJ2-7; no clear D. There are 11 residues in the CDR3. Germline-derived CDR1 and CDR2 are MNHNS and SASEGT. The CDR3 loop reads CASSEGFEQYF. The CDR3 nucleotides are TGTGCCAGCAGCGAAGGTTTCGAGCAGTACTTC.

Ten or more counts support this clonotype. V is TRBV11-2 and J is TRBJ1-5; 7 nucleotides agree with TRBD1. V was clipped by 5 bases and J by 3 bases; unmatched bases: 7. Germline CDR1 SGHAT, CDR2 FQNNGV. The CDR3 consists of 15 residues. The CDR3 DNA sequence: TGTGCCAGCAGCCCATTGACAGGGACCAATCAGCCCCAGCATTTT. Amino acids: CASSPLTGTNQPQHF.

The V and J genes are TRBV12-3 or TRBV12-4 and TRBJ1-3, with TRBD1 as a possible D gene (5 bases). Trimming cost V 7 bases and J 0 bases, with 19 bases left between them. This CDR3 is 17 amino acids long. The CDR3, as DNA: TGTGCCAGCACTTATGGCCCTACAGGATTCTCTGGAAACACCATATATTTT. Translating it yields CASTYGPTGFSGNTIYF.

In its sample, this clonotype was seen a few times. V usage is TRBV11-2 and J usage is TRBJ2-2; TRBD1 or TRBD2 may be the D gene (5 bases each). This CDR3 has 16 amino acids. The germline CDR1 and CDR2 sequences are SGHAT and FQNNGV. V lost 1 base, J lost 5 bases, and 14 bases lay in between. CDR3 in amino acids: CASSLGDPARTGELFF. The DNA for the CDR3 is TGTGCCAGCAGCTTAGGGGACCCTGCGAGGACCGGGGAGCTGTTTTTT.

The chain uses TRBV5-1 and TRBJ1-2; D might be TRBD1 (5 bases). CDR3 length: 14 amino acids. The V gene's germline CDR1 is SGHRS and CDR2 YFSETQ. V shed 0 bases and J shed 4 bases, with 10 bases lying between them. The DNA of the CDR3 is TGCGCCAGCAGCTTGGGACAGCGGGGCTATGGCTACACCTTC. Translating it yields CASSLGQRGYGYTF.

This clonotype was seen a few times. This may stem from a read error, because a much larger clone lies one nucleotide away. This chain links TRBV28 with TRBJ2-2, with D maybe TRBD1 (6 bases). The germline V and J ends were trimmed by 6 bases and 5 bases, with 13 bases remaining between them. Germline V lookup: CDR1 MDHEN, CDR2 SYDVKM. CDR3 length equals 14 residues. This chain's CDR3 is CASSRGGETGELFF. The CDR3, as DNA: TGTGCCAGCAGCCGAGGGGGTGAGACCGGGGAGCTGTTTTTT.

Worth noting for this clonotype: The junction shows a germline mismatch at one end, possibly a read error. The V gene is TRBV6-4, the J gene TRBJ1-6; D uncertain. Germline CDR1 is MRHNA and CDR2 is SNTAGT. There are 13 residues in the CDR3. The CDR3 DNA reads TGTGCCAGCAGTTACTCGGCGAATTCACCCCTCCACTTT. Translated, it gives CASSYSANSPLHF.

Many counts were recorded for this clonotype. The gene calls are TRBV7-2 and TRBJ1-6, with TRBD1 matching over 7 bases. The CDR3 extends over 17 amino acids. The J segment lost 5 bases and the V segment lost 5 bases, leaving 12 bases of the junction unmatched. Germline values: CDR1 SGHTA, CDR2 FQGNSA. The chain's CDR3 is CASSGERGQSNNSPLHF. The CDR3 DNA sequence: TGTGCCAGCAGCGGAGAAAGGGGACAGTCGAATAATTCACCCCTCCACTTT.

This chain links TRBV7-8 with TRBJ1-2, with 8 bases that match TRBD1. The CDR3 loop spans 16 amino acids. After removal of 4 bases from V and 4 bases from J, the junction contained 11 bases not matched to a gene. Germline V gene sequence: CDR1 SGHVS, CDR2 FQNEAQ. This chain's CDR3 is CASSSAGGERFYGYTF. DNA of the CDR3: TGTGCCAGCAGCTCGGCAGGGGGCGAAAGGTTCTATGGCTACACCTTC.

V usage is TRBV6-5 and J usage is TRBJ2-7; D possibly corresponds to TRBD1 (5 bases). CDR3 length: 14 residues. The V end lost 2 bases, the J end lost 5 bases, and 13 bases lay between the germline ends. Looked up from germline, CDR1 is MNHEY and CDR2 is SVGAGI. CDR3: CASSYQRGAHEQYF. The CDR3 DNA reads TGTGCCAGCAGTTACCAAAGGGGTGCCCACGAGCAGTACTTC.

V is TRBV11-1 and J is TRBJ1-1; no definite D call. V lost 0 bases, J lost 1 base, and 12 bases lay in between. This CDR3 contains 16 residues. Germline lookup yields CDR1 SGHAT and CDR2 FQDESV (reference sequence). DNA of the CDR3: TGTGCCAGCAGCTTAGCGTGCAAGGCCGGGAACACTGAAGCTTTCTTT. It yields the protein CASSLACKAGNTEAFF.

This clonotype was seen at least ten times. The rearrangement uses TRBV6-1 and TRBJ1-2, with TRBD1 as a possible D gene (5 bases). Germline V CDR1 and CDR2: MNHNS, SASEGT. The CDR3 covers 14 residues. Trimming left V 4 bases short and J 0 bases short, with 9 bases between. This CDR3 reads CASSVQGANYGYTF. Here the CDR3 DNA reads TGTGCCAGCAGTGTCCAGGGAGCTAACTATGGCTACACCTTC.

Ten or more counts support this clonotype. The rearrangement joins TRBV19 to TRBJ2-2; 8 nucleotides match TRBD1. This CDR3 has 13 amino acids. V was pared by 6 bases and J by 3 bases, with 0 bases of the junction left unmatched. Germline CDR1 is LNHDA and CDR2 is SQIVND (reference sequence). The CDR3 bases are TGTGCCAGTAGGGGACAGGACACCGGGGAGCTGTTTTTT. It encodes CASRGQDTGELFF.

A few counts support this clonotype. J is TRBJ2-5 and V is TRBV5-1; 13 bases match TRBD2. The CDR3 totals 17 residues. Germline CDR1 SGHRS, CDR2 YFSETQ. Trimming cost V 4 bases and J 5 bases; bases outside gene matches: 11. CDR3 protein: CASSETKTSGRRETQYF. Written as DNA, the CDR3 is TGCGCCAGCAGCGAAACGAAGACTAGCGGGAGGAGGGAGACCCAGTACTTC. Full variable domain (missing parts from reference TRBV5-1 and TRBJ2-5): KAGVTQTPRYLIKTRGQQVTLSCSPISGHRSVSWYQQTPGQGLQFLFEYFSETQRNKGNFPGRFSGRQFSNSRSEMNVSTLELGDSALYLCASSETKTSGRRETQYFGPGTRLLVL.

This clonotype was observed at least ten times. This chain's CDR3 is CASSGAIAIGETQYF. CDR3 nucleotide sequence: TGTGCCAGCAGTGGAGCAATAGCGATCGGAGAGACCCAGTACTTC. The chain recombines TRBV6-1 with TRBJ2-5; TRBD2 might be the D (5 bases). Germline-derived CDR1 and CDR2 are MNHNS and SASEGT. Deletions cut 4 bases from V and 4 bases from J, with 16 bases between. There are 15 residues in the CDR3.

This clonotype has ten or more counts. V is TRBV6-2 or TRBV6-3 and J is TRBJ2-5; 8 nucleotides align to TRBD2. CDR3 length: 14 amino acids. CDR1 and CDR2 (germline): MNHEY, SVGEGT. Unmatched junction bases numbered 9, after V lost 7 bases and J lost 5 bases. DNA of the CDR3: TGTGCCAGCACCGAAGGGACTAGGAGGGAGACCCAGTACTTC. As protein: CASTEGTRRETQYF.

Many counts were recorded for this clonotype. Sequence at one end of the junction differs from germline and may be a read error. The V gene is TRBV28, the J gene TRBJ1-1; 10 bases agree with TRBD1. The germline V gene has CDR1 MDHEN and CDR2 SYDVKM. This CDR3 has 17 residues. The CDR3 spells CASSYPGTGAMNTGAFF. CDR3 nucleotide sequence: TGTGCCAGCAGTTATCCCGGGACAGGGGCCATGAACACTGGAGCTTTCTTT.

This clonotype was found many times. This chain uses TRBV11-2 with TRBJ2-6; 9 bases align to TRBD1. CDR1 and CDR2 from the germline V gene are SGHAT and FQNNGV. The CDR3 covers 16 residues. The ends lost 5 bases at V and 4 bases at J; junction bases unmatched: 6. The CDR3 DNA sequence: TGTGCCAGCAGCCCAGGGACAGGGAGAGGGGCCAACGTCCTGACTTTC. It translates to CASSPGTGRGANVLTF.

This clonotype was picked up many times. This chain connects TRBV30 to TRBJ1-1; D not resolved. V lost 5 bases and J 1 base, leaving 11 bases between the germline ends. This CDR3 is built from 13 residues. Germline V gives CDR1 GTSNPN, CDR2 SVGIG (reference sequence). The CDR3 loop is CAWGRTGNTEAFF. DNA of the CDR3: TGTGCCTGGGGCAGGACGGGGAACACTGAAGCTTTCTTT.

In nucleotides, the CDR3 is TGTGCCAGCAGAGGAACAAATGGGGATTCACCCCTCCACTTT. Its protein is CASRGTNGDSPLHF. The chain has TRBV6-1 and TRBJ1-6; D gene uncertain. V shed 6 bases and J shed 8 bases, with 14 bases lying between them. CDR1 is MNHNS, CDR2 SASEGT, per germline. The CDR3 consists of 14 residues.